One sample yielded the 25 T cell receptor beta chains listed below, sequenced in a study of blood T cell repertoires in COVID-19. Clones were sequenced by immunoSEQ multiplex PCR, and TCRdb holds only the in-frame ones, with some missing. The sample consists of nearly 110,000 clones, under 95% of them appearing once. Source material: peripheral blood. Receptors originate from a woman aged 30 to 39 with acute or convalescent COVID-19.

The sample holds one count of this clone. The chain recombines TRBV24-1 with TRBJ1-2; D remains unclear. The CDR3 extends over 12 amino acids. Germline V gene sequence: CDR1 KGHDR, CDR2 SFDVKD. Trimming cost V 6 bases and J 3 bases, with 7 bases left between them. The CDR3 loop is CATSMGDYGYTF. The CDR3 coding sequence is TGTGCCACCAGTATGGGCGACTATGGCTACACCTTC.

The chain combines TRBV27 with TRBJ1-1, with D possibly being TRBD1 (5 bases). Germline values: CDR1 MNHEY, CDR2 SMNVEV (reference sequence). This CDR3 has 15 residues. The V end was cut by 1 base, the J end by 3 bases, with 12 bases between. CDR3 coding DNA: TGTGCCAGCAGTTTATTGTTTGACAGCCACACTGAAGCTTTCTTT. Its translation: CASSLLFDSHTEAFF.

CDR3 in amino acids: CASSSGDRREKLFF. As DNA, the CDR3 is TGTGCCAGCAGTTCCGGGGATCGTCGTGAAAAACTGTTTTTT. The chain is built from TRBV6-2 or TRBV6-3 and TRBJ1-4; D is ambiguous. The CDR3 extends over 14 amino acids. The V gene lost 4 bases and the J gene lost 7 bases, with 13 bases spanning the gap. The germline V gene encodes CDR1 MNHEY and CDR2 SVGEGT.

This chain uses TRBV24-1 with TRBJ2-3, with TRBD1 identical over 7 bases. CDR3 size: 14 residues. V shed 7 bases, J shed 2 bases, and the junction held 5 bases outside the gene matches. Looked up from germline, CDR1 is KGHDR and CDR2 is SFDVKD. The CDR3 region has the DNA TGTGCCACCAGGGAGACAGGGTCCACAGATACGCAGTATTTT. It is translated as CATRETGSTDTQYF.

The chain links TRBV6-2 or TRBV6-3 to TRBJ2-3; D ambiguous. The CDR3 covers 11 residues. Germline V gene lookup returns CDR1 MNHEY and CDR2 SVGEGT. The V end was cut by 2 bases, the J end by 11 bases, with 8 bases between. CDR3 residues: CASSYSYMQYF. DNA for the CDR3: TGTGCCAGCAGTTACAGTTACATGCAGTATTTT.

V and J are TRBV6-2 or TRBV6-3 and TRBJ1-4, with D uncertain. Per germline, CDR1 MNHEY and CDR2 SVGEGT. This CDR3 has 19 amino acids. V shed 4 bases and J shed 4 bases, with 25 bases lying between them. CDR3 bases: TGTGCCAGCAGTTTACCCCCTTGGAGACGTAAGAGTGGTAATGAAAAACTGTTTTTT. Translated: CASSLPPWRRKSGNEKLFF.

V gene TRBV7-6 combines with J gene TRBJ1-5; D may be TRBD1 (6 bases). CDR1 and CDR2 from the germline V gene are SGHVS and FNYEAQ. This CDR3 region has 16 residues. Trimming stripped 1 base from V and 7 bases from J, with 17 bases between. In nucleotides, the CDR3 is TGTGCCAGCAGCTTAGAACAGGGTTCTGCGCTACAGCCCCAGCATTTT. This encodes CASSLEQGSALQPQHF.

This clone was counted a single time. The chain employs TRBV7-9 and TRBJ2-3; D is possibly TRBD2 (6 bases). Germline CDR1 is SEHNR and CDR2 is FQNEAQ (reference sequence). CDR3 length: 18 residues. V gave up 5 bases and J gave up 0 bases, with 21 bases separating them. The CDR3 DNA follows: TGTGCCAGCAGCCCCCACCGCACTCGCGGGGCTAGCACAGATACGCAGTATTTT. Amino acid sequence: CASSPHRTRGASTDTQYF.

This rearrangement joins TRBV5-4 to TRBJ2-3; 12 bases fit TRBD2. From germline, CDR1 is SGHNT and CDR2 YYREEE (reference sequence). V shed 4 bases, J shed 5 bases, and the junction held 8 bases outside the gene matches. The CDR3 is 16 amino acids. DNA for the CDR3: TGTGCCAGCAGCACACGTCTAGCGGGAGGGGGAGATACGCAGTATTTT. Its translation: CASSTRLAGGGDTQYF.

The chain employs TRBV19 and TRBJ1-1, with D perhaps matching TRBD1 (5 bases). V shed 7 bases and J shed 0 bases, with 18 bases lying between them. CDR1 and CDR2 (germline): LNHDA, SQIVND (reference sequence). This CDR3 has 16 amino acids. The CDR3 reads CASTKEWGELNTEAFF. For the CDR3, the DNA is TGTGCCAGTACCAAGGAATGGGGCGAGCTGAACACTGAAGCTTTCTTT.

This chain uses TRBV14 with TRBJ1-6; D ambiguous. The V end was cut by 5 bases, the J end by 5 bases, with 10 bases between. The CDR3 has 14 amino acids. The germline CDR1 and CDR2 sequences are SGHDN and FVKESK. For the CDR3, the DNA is TGTGCCAGCAGCGAGCGGGGAAATAATTCACCCCTCCACTTT. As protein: CASSERGNNSPLHF.

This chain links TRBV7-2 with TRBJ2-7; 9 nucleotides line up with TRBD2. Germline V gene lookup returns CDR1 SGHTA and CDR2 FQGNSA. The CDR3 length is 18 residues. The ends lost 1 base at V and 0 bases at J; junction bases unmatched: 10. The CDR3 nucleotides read TGTGCCAGCAGCTTAGTGCCCGGACTAGCGAGGAGCTCCTACGAGCAGTACTTC. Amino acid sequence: CASSLVPGLARSSYEQYF.

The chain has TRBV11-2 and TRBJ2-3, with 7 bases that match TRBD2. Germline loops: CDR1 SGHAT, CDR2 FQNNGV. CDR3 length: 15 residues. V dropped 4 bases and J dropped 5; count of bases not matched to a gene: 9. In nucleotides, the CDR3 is TGTGCCAGCAGCTCTCTCCCGGGGGGAGGAGATACGCAGTATTTT. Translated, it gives CASSSLPGGGDTQYF.

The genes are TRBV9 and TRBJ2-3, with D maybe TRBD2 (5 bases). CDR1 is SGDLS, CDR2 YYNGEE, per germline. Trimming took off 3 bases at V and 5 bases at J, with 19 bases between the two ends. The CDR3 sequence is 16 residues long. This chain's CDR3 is CASSGEARAGVDTQYF. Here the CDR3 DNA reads TGTGCCAGCAGCGGTGAAGCGCGGGCCGGGGTAGATACGCAGTATTTT.

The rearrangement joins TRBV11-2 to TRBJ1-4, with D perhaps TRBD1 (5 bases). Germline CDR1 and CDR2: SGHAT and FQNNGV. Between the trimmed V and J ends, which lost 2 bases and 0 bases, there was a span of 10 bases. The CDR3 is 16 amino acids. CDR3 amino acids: CASSLFPTATNEKLFF. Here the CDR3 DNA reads TGTGCCAGCAGCTTATTCCCGACAGCAACTAATGAAAAACTGTTTTTT.

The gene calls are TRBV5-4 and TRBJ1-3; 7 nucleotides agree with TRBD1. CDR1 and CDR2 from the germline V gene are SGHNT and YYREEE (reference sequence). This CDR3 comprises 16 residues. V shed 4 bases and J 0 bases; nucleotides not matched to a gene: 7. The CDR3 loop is CASSRQGENSGNTIYF. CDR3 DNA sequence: TGTGCCAGCAGCCGACAGGGAGAGAACTCTGGAAACACCATATATTTT.

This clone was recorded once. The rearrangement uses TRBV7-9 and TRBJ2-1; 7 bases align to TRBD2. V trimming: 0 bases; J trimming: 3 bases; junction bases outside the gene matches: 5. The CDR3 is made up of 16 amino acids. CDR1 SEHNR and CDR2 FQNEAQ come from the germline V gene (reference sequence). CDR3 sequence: CASSLAGGRLYNEQFF. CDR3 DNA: TGTGCCAGCAGCTTAGCCGGCGGGAGACTCTACAATGAGCAGTTCTTC.

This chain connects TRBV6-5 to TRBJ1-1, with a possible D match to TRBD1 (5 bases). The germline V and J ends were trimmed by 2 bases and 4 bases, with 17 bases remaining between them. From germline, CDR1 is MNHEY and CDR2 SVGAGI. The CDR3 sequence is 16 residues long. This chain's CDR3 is CASSYLPTAGGTEAFF. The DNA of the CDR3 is TGTGCCAGCAGTTACCTCCCGACAGCCGGGGGCACTGAAGCTTTCTTT.

The CDR3 bases are TGTGCCAGCAGTTCGAGGGAACTTGGCTACGAGCAGTACTTC. This codes for CASSSRELGYEQYF. This chain uses TRBV28 with TRBJ2-7; the D gene is possibly TRBD2 (5 bases). The CDR3 covers 14 residues. The V end lost 4 bases, the J end lost 3 bases, and 13 bases lay between the germline ends. Germline CDR1 MDHEN, CDR2 SYDVKM. The whole variable domain, remainder taken from reference TRBV28 and TRBJ2-7, is DVKVTQSSRYLVKRTGEKVFLECVQDMDHENMFWYRQDPGLGLRLIYFSYDVKMKEKGDIPEGYSVSREKKERFSLILESASTNQTSMYLCASSSRELGYEQYFGPGTRLTVT.

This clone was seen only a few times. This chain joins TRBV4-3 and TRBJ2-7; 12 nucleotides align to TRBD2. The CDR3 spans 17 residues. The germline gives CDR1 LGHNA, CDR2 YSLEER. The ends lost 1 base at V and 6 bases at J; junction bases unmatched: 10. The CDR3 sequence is CASSQGTSGMRASEQYF. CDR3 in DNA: TGCGCCAGCAGCCAAGGGACTAGCGGGATGAGAGCCTCCGAGCAGTACTTC.

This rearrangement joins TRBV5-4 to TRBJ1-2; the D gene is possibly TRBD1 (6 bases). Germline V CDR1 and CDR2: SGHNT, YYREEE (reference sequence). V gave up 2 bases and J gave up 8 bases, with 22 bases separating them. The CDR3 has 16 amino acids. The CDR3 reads CASSFPTAVQGRGYTF. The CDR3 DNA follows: TGTGCCAGCAGCTTCCCCACAGCGGTACAGGGTAGGGGCTACACCTTC.

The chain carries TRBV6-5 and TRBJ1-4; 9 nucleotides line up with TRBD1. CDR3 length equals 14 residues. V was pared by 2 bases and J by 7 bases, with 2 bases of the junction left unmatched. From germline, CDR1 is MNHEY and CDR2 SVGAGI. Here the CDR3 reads CASSYGTGFEKLFF. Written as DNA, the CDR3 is TGTGCCAGCAGTTACGGGACAGGGTTTGAAAAACTGTTTTTT.

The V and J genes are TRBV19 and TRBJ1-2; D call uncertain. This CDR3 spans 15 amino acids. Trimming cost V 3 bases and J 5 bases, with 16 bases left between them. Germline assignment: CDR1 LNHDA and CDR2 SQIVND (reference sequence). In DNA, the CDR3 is TGTGCCAGTAGTATCGGGTCAGGTCCGGGGTATGGCTACACCTTC. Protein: CASSIGSGPGYGYTF. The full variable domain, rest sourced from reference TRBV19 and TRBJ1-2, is DGGITQSPKYLFRKEGQNVTLSCEQNLNHDAMYWYRQDPGQGLRLIYYSQIVNDFQKGDIAEGYSVSREKKESFPLTVTSAQKNPTAFYLCASSIGSGPGYGYTFGSGTRLTVV.

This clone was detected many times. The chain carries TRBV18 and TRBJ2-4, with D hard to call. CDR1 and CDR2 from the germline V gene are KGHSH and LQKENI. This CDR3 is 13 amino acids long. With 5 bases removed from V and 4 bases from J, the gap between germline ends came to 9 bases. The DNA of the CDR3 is TGTGCCAGCTCAGGAGTCGAGAAAAACATTCAGTACTTC. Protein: CASSGVEKNIQYF.

CDR3 sequence reads: CASSPNGGVDYNSPLHF. As DNA, the CDR3 is TGTGCCAGCAGCCCAAACGGGGGGGTAGACTATAATTCACCCCTCCACTTT. V and J are TRBV27 and TRBJ1-6, with D possibly being TRBD1 (5 bases). Deletions cut 6 bases from V and 3 bases from J, with 18 bases between. Germline V gene lookup returns CDR1 MNHEY and CDR2 SMNVEV (reference sequence). The CDR3 sequence is 17 residues long.